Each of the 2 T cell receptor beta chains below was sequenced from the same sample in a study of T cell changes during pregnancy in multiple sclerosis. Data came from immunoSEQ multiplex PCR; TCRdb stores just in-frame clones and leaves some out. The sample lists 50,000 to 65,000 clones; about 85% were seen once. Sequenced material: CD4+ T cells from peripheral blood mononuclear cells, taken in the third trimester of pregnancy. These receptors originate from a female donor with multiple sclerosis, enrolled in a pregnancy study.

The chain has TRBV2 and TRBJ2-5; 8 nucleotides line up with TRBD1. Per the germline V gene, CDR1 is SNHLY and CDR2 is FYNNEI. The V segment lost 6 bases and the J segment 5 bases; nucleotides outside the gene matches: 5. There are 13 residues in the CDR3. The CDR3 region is CASSPDRVETQYF. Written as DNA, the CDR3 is TGTGCCAGCAGCCCGGACAGGGTGGAGACCCAGTACTTC.

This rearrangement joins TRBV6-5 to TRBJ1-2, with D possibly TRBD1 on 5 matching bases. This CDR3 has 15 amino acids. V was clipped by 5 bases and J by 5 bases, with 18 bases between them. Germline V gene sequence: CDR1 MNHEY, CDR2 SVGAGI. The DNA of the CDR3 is TGTGCCAGCAGTCTCCAGTTGGAGGAGGGGTATGGCTACACCTTC. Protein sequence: CASSLQLEEGYGYTF.